These T cell receptor beta chains were read from a single sample in a study of blood T cell repertoires in COVID-19. TCRdb's table, derived via immunoSEQ multiplex PCR, lists solely in-frame clones and lacks some. The sample yields roughly 140,000 clones, around 74% seen once. The sample comprised peripheral blood. The receptor source for this set is an elderly woman with acute or convalescent COVID-19. Each CDR3 is given with its conserved first and last residue. Each record gives: clone size, D gene, J gene, V gene, CDR3 DNA, CDR3 protein. The D gene is left open where the match is weak. Part of the rows lack a size; the others show once, few, many or a class for expanded clones.

clone_size: .; d_call: TRBD1; j_call: TRBJ1-2; v_call: TRBV9; cdr3_nt: TGTGCCAGCAGCGATCGACAGGGCTATGGCTACACCTTC; cdr3_aa: CASSDRQGYGYTF
clone_size: .; d_call: TRBD2; j_call: TRBJ2-1; v_call: TRBV19; cdr3_nt: TGTGCCAGTAGTACCCGGACTAGCGGGAATAACAATGAGCAGTTCTTC; cdr3_aa: CASSTRTSGNNNEQFF
clone_size: .; d_call: TRBD1; j_call: TRBJ1-5; v_call: TRBV5-1; cdr3_nt: TGCGCCAGCAGCTTGGGGGCAGGGGGAAGTCAGCCCCAGCATTTT; cdr3_aa: CASSLGAGGSQPQHF
clone_size: few; d_call: .; j_call: TRBJ2-2; v_call: TRBV5-1; cdr3_nt: TGCGCCAGCAGACCTCAGGGGAACACCGGGGAGCTGTTTTTT; cdr3_aa: CASRPQGNTGELFF
clone_size: .; d_call: .; j_call: TRBJ2-7; v_call: TRBV7-9; cdr3_nt: TGTGCCAGCAGCTCTCTTTTCGAGCAGTACTTC; cdr3_aa: CASSSLFEQYF
clone_size: few; d_call: .; j_call: TRBJ1-6; v_call: TRBV18; cdr3_nt: TGTGCCAGCTCACGGGACGGACAGTTTAATTCACCCCTCCACTTT; cdr3_aa: CASSRDGQFNSPLHF
clone_size: .; d_call: .; j_call: TRBJ1-1; v_call: TRBV7-6; cdr3_nt: TGTGCCAGCAGCTTAGCGTCGTCGTTCGTAGCTTTCTTT; cdr3_aa: CASSLASSFVAFF
clone_size: .; d_call: .; j_call: TRBJ1-2; v_call: TRBV11-2; cdr3_nt: TGTGCCAGCAGCTCGGGACATTCTAACTATGGCTACACCTTC; cdr3_aa: CASSSGHSNYGYTF
clone_size: .; d_call: .; j_call: TRBJ1-5; v_call: TRBV7-2; cdr3_nt: TGTGCCAGCAGCCTAGATGGGGGGTATCAGCCCCAGCATTTT; cdr3_aa: CASSLDGGYQPQHF
clone_size: .; d_call: TRBD1; j_call: TRBJ2-7; v_call: TRBV5-1; cdr3_nt: TGCGCCAGCAGCCGGGACAGGTCCTACGAGCAGTACTTC; cdr3_aa: CASSRDRSYEQYF
clone_size: .; d_call: TRBD1; j_call: TRBJ2-5; v_call: TRBV11-3; cdr3_nt: TGTGCCAGCAGCTTAGGACAGGGGGCTTTGGACCAAGAGACCCAGTACTTC; cdr3_aa: CASSLGQGALDQETQYF
clone_size: few; d_call: .; j_call: TRBJ2-1; v_call: TRBV18; cdr3_nt: TGTGCCAGCTCACCGAAATGGCTGGGCGGGAATTCTTTTGAGCAGTTCTTC; cdr3_aa: CASSPKWLGGNSFEQFF
clone_size: once; d_call: .; j_call: TRBJ2-7; v_call: TRBV7-2; cdr3_nt: TGTGCCAGCAGGGGCGAATTTTATCATCAGTACTTC; cdr3_aa: CASRGEFYHQYF
clone_size: .; d_call: TRBD1; j_call: TRBJ2-5; v_call: TRBV5-1; cdr3_nt: TGCGCCAGCAGCTTGGGACAGGGAGCCCCTCAAGAGACCCAGTACTTC; cdr3_aa: CASSLGQGAPQETQYF
clone_size: .; d_call: .; j_call: TRBJ1-2; v_call: TRBV4-1; cdr3_nt: TGCGCCAGCAGCCAATCCCTACAGGAGAACTATGGCTACACCTTC; cdr3_aa: CASSQSLQENYGYTF
clone_size: .; d_call: .; j_call: TRBJ1-1; v_call: TRBV6-2/TRBV6-3; cdr3_nt: TGTGCCAGCAGTTACTCGGAGGGGATTACTGAAGCTTTCTTT; cdr3_aa: CASSYSEGITEAFF
clone_size: .; d_call: .; j_call: TRBJ1-2; v_call: TRBV19; cdr3_nt: TGTGCCAGTAGTACAGGGTTAGACTATGGCTACACCTTC; cdr3_aa: CASSTGLDYGYTF
clone_size: .; d_call: .; j_call: TRBJ2-2; v_call: TRBV7-9; cdr3_nt: TGTGCCAGCAGCTTAGACAGGTCCGGGGAGCTGTTTTTT; cdr3_aa: CASSLDRSGELFF
clone_size: .; d_call: TRBD1; j_call: TRBJ2-5; v_call: TRBV3-1/TRBV3-2; cdr3_nt: TGTGCCAGCAGCCAGGGACAGAAAGAGACCCAGTACTTC; cdr3_aa: CASSQGQKETQYF
clone_size: .; d_call: TRBD2; j_call: TRBJ2-1; v_call: TRBV7-8; cdr3_nt: TGTGCCAGCAGCCCCCTAACTAGCGCCGGCAATGAGCAGTTCTTC; cdr3_aa: CASSPLTSAGNEQFF
clone_size: .; d_call: .; j_call: TRBJ2-1; v_call: TRBV19; cdr3_nt: TGTGCCAGTAGTTCTCTCGCGGGTGGGATGTCCAATGAGCAGTTCTTC; cdr3_aa: CASSSLAGGMSNEQFF
clone_size: .; d_call: TRBD2; j_call: TRBJ2-2; v_call: TRBV30; cdr3_nt: TGTGCCTGGAACGCGGGGGGCCTTGCCGGGGAGCTGTTTTTT; cdr3_aa: CAWNAGGLAGELFF
clone_size: .; d_call: .; j_call: TRBJ1-5; v_call: TRBV19; cdr3_nt: TGTGCCAGTAGTAAGACAATTAATCAGCCCCAGCATTTT; cdr3_aa: CASSKTINQPQHF
clone_size: .; d_call: .; j_call: TRBJ1-1; v_call: TRBV18; cdr3_nt: TGTGCCAGCTCACCACCGGGGACAAGAGGGGGTGGGACTGAAGCTTTCTTT; cdr3_aa: CASSPPGTRGGGTEAFF
clone_size: .; d_call: .; j_call: TRBJ1-5; v_call: TRBV30; cdr3_nt: TGTGCCTGGAGTATCCGGGGGAATCAGCCCCAGCATTTT; cdr3_aa: CAWSIRGNQPQHF
clone_size: .; d_call: .; j_call: TRBJ1-2; v_call: TRBV19; cdr3_nt: TGTGCCAGTAGTATAGCGGAGACGGCTGATGGCTACACCTTC; cdr3_aa: CASSIAETADGYTF
clone_size: .; d_call: .; j_call: TRBJ1-4; v_call: TRBV6-2/TRBV6-3; cdr3_nt: TGTGCCAGCAGCGTCGGGTTTCGGGAAAAACTGTTTTTT; cdr3_aa: CASSVGFREKLFF
clone_size: .; d_call: TRBD1; j_call: TRBJ2-3; v_call: TRBV6-1; cdr3_nt: TGTGCCAGCAGTGGGACCGGGACAGGGGGCAAAACAGATACGCAGTATTTT; cdr3_aa: CASSGTGTGGKTDTQYF
clone_size: .; d_call: .; j_call: TRBJ1-1; v_call: TRBV7-2; cdr3_nt: TGTGCCAGCAAAGACGGGTGGGACACTGAAGCTTTCTTT; cdr3_aa: CASKDGWDTEAFF
clone_size: .; d_call: .; j_call: TRBJ2-5; v_call: TRBV6-5; cdr3_nt: TGTGCCAGCAGGAAATTCGGACAGCAAGAGACCCAGTACTTC; cdr3_aa: CASRKFGQQETQYF
clone_size: .; d_call: .; j_call: TRBJ2-3; v_call: TRBV6-4; cdr3_nt: TGTGCCAGCAGCCGGGAGTCGTCAGATACGCAGTATTTT; cdr3_aa: CASSRESSDTQYF
clone_size: .; d_call: TRBD1; j_call: TRBJ1-3; v_call: TRBV27; cdr3_nt: TGTGCCAGCAGACTTTCTGGACAGGGCACTGGAAACACCATATATTTT; cdr3_aa: CASRLSGQGTGNTIYF
clone_size: .; d_call: TRBD1; j_call: TRBJ1-4; v_call: TRBV4-1; cdr3_nt: TGCGCCAGCAGCCAAGGCGACAGGGCGGTCGGAAAACTGTTTTTT; cdr3_aa: CASSQGDRAVGKLFF